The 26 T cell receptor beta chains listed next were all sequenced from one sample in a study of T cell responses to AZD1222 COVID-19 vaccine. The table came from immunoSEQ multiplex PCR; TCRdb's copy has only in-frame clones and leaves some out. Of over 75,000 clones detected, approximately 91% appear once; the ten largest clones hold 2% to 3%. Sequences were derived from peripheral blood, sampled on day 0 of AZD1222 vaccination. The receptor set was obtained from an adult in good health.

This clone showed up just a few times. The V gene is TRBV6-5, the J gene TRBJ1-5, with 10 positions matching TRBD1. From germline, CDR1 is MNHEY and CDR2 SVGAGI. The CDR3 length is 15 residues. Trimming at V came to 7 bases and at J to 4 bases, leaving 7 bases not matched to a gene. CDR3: CASIPGQGRNQPQHF. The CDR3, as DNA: TGTGCCAGCATCCCGGGACAGGGGCGGAATCAGCCCCAGCATTTT.

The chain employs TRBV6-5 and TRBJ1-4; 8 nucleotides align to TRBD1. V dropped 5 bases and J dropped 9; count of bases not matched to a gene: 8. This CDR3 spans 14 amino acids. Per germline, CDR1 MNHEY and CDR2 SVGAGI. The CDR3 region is CASSQSGQVKKLFF. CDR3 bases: TGTGCCAGCAGTCAGTCGGGACAGGTTAAAAAACTGTTTTTT.

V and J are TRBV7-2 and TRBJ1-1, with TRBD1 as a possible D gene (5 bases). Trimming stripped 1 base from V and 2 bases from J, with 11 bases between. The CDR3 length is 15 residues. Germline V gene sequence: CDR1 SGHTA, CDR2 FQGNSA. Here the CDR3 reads CASSLGLGVNTEAFF. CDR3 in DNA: TGTGCCAGCAGCTTAGGTTTAGGGGTTAACACTGAAGCTTTCTTT.

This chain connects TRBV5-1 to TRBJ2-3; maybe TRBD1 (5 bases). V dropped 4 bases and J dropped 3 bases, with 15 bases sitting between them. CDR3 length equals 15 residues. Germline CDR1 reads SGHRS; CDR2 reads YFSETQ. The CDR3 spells CASSPHGQGTDTQYF. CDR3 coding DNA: TGCGCCAGCAGCCCCCACGGCCAGGGAACAGATACGCAGTATTTT. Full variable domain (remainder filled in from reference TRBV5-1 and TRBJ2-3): KAGVTQTPRYLIKTRGQQVTLSCSPISGHRSVSWYQQTPGQGLQFLFEYFSETQRNKGNFPGRFSGRQFSNSRSEMNVSTLELGDSALYLCASSPHGQGTDTQYFGPGTRLTVL.

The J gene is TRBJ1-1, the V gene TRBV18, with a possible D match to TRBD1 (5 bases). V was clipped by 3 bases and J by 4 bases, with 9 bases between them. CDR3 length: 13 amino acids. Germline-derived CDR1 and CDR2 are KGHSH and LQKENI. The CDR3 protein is CASSPDKFTEAFF. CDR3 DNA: TGTGCCAGCTCACCGGACAAGTTCACTGAAGCTTTCTTT.

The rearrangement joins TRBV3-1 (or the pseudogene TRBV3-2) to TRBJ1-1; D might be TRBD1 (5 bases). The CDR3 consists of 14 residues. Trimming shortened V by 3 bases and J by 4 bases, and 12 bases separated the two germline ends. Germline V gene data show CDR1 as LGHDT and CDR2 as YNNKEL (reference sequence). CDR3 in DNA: TGTGCCAGCAGCCATCAGGTGGGGGGCACTGAAGCTTTCTTT. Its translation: CASSHQVGGTEAFF.

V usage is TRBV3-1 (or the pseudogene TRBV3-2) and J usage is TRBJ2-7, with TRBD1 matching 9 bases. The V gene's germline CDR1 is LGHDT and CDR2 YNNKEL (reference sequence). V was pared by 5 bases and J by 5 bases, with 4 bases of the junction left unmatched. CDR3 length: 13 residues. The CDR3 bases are TGTGCCAGCAGCAACAGGGGGCCACACGAGCAGTACTTC. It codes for CASSNRGPHEQYF.

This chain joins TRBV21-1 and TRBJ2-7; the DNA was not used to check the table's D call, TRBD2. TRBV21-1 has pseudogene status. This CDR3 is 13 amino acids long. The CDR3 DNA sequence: TGTGCCAGCAGCAAGGTAGCATCCTACGAGCAGTACTTC. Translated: CASSKVASYEQYF.

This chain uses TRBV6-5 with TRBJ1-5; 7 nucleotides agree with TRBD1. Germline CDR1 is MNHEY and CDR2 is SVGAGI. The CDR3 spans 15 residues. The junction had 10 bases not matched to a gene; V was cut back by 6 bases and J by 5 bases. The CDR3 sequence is CASRNDRAGYQPQHF. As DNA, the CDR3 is TGTGCCAGCAGAAACGACAGGGCCGGGTATCAGCCCCAGCATTTT.

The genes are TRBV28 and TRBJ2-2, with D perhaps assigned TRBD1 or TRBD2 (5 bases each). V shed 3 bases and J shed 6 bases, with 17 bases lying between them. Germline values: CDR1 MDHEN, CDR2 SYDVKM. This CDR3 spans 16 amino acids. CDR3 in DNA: TGTGCCAGCAGTTTGAGGGGTAGATTGTTGGCCGGGGAGCTGTTTTTT. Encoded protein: CASSLRGRLLAGELFF. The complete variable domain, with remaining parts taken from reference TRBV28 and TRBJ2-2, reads DVKVTQSSRYLVKRTGEKVFLECVQDMDHENMFWYRQDPGLGLRLIYFSYDVKMKEKGDIPEGYSVSREKKERFSLILESASTNQTSMYLCASSLRGRLLAGELFFGEGSRLTVL.

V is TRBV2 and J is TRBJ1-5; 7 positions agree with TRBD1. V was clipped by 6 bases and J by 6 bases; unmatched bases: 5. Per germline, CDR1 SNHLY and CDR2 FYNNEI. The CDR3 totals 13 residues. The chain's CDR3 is CASSPQGGQPQHF. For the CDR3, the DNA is TGTGCCAGCAGCCCCCAGGGGGGTCAGCCCCAGCATTTT.

In DNA form, the CDR3 reads TGCGCCAGCACCTCCTCGGATGACACTGAAGCTTTCTTT. The encoded protein is CASTSSDDTEAFF. This sequence joins TRBV5-1 and TRBJ1-1; the D is unclear. CDR3 length: 13 residues. V lost 6 bases to trimming and J lost 3 bases, with 12 bases between them. Germline assignment: CDR1 SGHRS and CDR2 YFSETQ.

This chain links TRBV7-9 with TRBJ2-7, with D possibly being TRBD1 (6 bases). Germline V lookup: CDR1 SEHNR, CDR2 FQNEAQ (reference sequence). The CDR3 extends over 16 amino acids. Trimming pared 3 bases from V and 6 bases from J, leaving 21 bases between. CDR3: CASSFGSPGDGAEQYF. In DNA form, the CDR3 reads TGTGCCAGCAGCTTCGGGTCTCCAGGGGACGGAGCCGAGCAGTACTTC. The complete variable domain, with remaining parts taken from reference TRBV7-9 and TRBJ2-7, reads DTGVSQNPRHKITKRGQNVTFRCDPISEHNRLYWYRQTLGQGPEFLTYFQNEAQLEKSRLLSDRFSAERPKGSFSTLEIQRTEQGDSAMYLCASSFGSPGDGAEQYFGPGTRLTVT.

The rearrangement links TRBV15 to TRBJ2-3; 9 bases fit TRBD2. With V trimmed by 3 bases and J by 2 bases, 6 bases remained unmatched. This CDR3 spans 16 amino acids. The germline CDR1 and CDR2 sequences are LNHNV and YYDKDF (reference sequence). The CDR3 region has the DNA TGTGCCACCAGCAGCCCCCTAGCGGGGTTCACAGATACGCAGTATTTT. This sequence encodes CATSSPLAGFTDTQYF.

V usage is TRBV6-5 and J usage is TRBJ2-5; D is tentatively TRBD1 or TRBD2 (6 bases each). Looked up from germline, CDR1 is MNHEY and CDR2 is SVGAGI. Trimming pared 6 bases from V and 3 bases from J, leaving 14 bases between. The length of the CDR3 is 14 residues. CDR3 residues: CASRTKGGKETQYF. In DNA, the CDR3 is TGTGCCAGCAGGACAAAAGGGGGGAAAGAGACCCAGTACTTC.

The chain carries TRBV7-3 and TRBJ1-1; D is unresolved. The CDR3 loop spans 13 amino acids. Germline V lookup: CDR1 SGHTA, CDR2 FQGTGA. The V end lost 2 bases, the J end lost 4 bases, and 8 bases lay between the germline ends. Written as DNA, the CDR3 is TGTGCCAGCAGCTTAGGGCCAGTCACTGAAGCTTTCTTT. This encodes CASSLGPVTEAFF.

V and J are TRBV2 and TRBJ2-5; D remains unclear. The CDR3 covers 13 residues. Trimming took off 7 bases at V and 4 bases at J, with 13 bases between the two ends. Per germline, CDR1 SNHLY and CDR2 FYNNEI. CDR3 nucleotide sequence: TGTGCCAGCACTCTGACTTGGGGAGAGACCCAGTACTTC. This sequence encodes CASTLTWGETQYF.

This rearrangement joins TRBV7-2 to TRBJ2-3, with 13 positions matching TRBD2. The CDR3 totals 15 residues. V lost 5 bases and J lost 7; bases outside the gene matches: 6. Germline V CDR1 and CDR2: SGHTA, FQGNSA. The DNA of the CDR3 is TGTGCCAGCAGCAGAGGCGGGACTAGCGGGAATACGCAGTATTTT. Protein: CASSRGGTSGNTQYF.

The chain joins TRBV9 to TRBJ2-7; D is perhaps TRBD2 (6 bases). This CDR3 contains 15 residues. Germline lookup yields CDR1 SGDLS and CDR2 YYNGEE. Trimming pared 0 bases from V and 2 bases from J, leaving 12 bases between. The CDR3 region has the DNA TGTGCCAGCAGCGTAGGCGGGGACGGACCCTACGAGCAGTACTTC. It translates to CASSVGGDGPYEQYF.

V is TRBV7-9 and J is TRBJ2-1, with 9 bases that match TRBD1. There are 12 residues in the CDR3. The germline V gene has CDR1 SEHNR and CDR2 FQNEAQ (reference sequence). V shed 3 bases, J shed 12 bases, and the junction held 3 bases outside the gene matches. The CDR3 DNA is TGTGCCAGCAGCTTGGGACAGGGCTGGCAGTTCTTC. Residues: CASSLGQGWQFF.

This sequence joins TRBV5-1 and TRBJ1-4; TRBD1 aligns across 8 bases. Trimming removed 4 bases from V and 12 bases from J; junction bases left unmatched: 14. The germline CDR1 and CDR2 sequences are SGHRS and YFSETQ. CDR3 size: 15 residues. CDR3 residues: CASSPETGVRKELFF. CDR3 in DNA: TGCGCCAGCAGCCCCGAGACAGGGGTCAGGAAGGAACTGTTTTTT.

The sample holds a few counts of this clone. This chain's CDR3 is CASSNDYTGELFF. The DNA for the CDR3 is TGTGCCAGCAGTAACGATTACACCGGGGAGCTGTTTTTT. The chain carries TRBV2 and TRBJ2-2; D unclear. The CDR3 runs to 13 residues. Germline values: CDR1 SNHLY, CDR2 FYNNEI. With 5 bases removed from V and 3 bases from J, the gap between germline ends came to 7 bases.

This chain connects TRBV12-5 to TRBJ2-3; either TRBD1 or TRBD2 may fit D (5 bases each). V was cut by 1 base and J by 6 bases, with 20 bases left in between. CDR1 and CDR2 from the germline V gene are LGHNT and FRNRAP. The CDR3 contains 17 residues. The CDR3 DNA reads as TGTGCTAGTGGTTTGGCCTCCCGCATGAGGGGTAGTGATACGCAGTATTTT. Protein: CASGLASRMRGSDTQYF.

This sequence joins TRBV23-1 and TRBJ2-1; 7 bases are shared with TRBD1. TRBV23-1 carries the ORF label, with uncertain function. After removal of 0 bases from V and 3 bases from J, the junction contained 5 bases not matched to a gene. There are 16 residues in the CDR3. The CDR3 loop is CASSQSGAGGYNEQFF. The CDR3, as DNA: TGCGCCAGCAGTCAATCGGGGGCAGGGGGCTACAATGAGCAGTTCTTC.

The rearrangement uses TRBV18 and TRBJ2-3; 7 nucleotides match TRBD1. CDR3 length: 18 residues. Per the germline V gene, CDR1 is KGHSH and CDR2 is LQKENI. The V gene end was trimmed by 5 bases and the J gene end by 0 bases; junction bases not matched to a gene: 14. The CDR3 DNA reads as TGTGCCAGCTCAATCACTTTAAGACAGGGACACAGCACAGATACGCAGTATTTT. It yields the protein CASSITLRQGHSTDTQYF.

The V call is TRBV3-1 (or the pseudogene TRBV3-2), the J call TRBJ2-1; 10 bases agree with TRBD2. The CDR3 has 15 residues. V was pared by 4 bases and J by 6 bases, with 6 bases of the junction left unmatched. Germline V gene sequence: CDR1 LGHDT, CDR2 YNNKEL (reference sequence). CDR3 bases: TGTGCCAGCAGCCGTGGACTAGCGGCGACCAATGAGCAGTTCTTC. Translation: CASSRGLAATNEQFF.